This T cell receptor (beta chain) was sequenced during a study of cytomegalovirus exposure and HLA in healthy donors. Study-level results: A later analysis linked 15,000 to 20,000 TCR beta sequences to HLA alleles at 0.05 false discovery rate. It was approximately 150 TCR beta chains that were listed as cytomegalovirus-associated. Most CMV-associated TCR beta chains appeared HLA-restricted in a later analysis.

Donors showed nominal health when sampled, although they likely had unrecorded immune exposures. The PCR was carried out with 60 Vbeta primers and 13 Jbeta primers. The protocol was immunoSEQ multiplex PCR, while the TCRdb copy is restricted to in-frame clones and leaves out a portion. The table has about 130,000 clones, about 8.5% seen once; the top ten hold approximately 5%. Regarding this clone: Antigen specificity is unknown.

V was pared by 1 base and J by 8 bases, with 3 bases of the junction left unmatched. The germline V gene encodes CDR1 SGHDT and CDR2 YYEEEE. The CDR3 loop spans 14 amino acids. This sequence joins TRBV5-6 and TRBJ1-6; TRBD1 aligns across 7 bases. Sequenced: PBMCs. The sequence came from a man aged 40-49 years in good health and CMV-seronegative. The CDR3: CASSLSRGDSPLHF. The CDR3 DNA reads as TGTGCCAGCAGCTTGTCCAGGGGGGATTCACCCCTCCACTTT.